This T cell receptor (beta chain) derives from a study of sequential checkpoint blockade in melanoma. The data were produced by immunoSEQ multiplex PCR, yet TCRdb's version contains in-frame clones alone and is incomplete. The sample carries some 20,000 clones, around 75% recorded once. Trimming cost V 5 bases and J 1 base; bases outside gene matches: 8. Germline V gene data show CDR1 as LNHDA and CDR2 as SQIVND (reference sequence). The CDR3 sequence is 17 residues long. The treatment was: randomized to nivolumab then ipilimumab (arm A) or the reverse (arm B). No patient had prior DNA-damaging chemotherapy. From thawed PBMCs, live CD3+CD8+ cells negative for CD19 and CD56 were sorted.

The sample here was CD8+ T cells sorted from blood (inferred from file names), taken from a patient given nivolumab and ipilimumab in sequence. The origin of this receptor is a human donor with melanoma. V gene TRBV19 combines with J gene TRBJ2-7; 13 bases align to TRBD2. The DNA for the CDR3 is TGTGCCAGTAGTTGGGGACTAGCGGGGACCTTATCCTACGAGCAGTACTTC. It specifies CASSWGLAGTLSYEQYF.